This T cell receptor beta chain was identified in a study of blood T cell repertoires in COVID-19. This CDR3 is 22 amino acids long. V was clipped by 3 bases and J by 5 bases; unmatched bases: 28. Profiled with immunoSEQ multiplex PCR; TCRdb holds only in-frame clones, not every one. The sample lists approximately 63,000 clones; about nine tenths were seen once. The chain joins TRBV23-1 to TRBJ2-1, with TRBD1 matching 7 bases. TRBV23-1 carries the ORF label, with uncertain function. Sequencing used peripheral blood. The receptor was derived from a woman older than 75 with acute or convalescent COVID-19. CDR3 protein: CASSHSRPPRGKSVDRDNEQFF. The CDR3 DNA sequence: TGCGCCAGCAGTCATTCTCGACCCCCCAGGGGGAAGTCGGTGGATCGCGACAATGAGCAGTTCTTC.